This T cell receptor beta chain was sequenced for a study of T cells after yellow fever vaccination. Across the whole study: Fractions containing few cells were prepared with SMART-Seq v4 Ultra Low Input.

One entry per CDR3 protein results from TCRdb running MiXCR on the 5' RACE reads. Here the sample spans tens of thousands of distinct CDR3 sequences, around 7.7% being singletons. This CDR3 is 14 amino acids long. After removal of 1 base from V and 4 bases from J, the junction contained 4 bases not matched to a gene. Germline V gene data show CDR1 as SGHKS and CDR2 as YYEKEE (reference sequence). The sequence came from a man aged 18 to 29 who received the YFV17D yellow fever vaccine. The sample was CD8+ T cells sorted from PBMCs, taken 10 days after the first yellow fever vaccination. The chain joins TRBV5-5 to TRBJ1-2; 7 bases are shared with TRBD1. CDR3 nucleotide sequence: TGTGCCAGCAGCTTGAGGGACAGCACCTATGGCTACACCTTC. Translating it yields CASSLRDSTYGYTF.